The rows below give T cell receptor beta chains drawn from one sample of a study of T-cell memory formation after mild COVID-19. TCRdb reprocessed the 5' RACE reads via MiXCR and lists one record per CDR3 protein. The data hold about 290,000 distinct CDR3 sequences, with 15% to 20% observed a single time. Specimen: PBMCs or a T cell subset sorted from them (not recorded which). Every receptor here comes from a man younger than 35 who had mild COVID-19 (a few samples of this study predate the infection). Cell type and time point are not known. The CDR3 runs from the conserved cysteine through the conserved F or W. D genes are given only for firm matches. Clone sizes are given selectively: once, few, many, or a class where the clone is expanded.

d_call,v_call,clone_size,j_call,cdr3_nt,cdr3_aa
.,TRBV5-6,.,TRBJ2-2,TGTGCCAGCAGAAAGACAGGAGGAAACACCGGGGAGCTGTTTTTT,CASRKTGGNTGELFF
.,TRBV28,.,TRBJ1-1,TGTGCCAGCAATGACAGAACACTTGAAGCTTTCTTT,CASNDRTLEAFF
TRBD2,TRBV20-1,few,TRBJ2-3,TGCAGTGCTAGAGTAGTCGGGGGGGCCGGTTATACGCAGTATTTT,CSARVVGGAGYTQYF
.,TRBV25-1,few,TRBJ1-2,TGTGCCAGCAGTGAGGCAGGAACTAACTATGGCTACACCTTC,CASSEAGTNYGYTF
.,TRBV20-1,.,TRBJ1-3,TGCAGTGCCAGCCCCCAGGATCTCTCTGGAAACACCATATATTTT,CSASPQDLSGNTIYF
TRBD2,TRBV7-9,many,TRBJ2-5,TGTGCCAGCAGCTTTCTTAGCGGGGGCGAGACCCAGTACTTC,CASSFLSGGETQYF
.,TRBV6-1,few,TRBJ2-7,TGTGCCAGCAGTGAAAAGCAGCCGCTCTACGAGCAGTACTTC,CASSEKQPLYEQYF
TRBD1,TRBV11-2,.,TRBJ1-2,TGTGCCAGCAGCAAGGGACAGGCTTATGGCTACACCTTC,CASSKGQAYGYTF
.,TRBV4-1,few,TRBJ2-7,TGCGCCAGCAGCCAAGCTGGTTGGGGGGCGGGTGAGCAGTACTTC,CASSQAGWGAGEQYF
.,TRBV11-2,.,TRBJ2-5,TGTGCCAGCAGCTTAGTTCTGGCCCCGTACCAAGAGACCCAGTACTTC,CASSLVLAPYQETQYF
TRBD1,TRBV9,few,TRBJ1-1,TGTGCCAGCAGCGCCGTGGACAGGGGCACTGAAGCTTTCTTT,CASSAVDRGTEAFF
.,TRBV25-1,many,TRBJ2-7,TGTGCCAGCAGTGAATACCCAGGCTACGAGCAGTACTTC,CASSEYPGYEQYF
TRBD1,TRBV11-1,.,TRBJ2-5,TGTGCCAGCACCTTGGGACAGGGATTGGGACAAGAGACCCAGTACTTC,CASTLGQGLGQETQYF
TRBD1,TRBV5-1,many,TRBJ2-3,TGCGCCAGCAGCGACAGGGTTAGCACAGATACGCAGTATTTT,CASSDRVSTDTQYF
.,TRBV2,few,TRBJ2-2,TGTGCCAGCAGTGATTACAGGGAGCTGTTTTTT,CASSDYRELFF
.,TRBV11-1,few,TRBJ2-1,TGTGCCAGCAACTCCTGGGGGGATGAGCAGTTCTTC,CASNSWGDEQFF
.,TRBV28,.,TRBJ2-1,TGTGCCAGCAGTTCGCCGGGACAGCAGTTCTTC,CASSSPGQQFF
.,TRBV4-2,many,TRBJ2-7,TGTGCCAGCAGTCACGCAGGGAAACCCTACGAGCAGTACTTC,CASSHAGKPYEQYF
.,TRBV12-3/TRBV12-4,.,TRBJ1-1,TGTGCCAGCTGCACGCATATGAACACTGAAGCTTTCTTT,CASCTHMNTEAFF
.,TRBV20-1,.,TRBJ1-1,TGCAGTGCTAGGTCGAAGGGGAACACTGAAGCTTTCTTT,CSARSKGNTEAFF
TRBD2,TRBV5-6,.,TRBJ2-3,TGTGCCAGCAGCTTGGGGCTCGAGCTATATCGGTCGGGGGGGTCCCCAGATACGCAGTATTTT,CASSLGLELYRSGGSPDTQYF
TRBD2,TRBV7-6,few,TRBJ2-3,TGTGCCAGCAGCTCACCCCCGGCCGGGACTAGAGCAGATACGCAGTATTTT,CASSSPPAGTRADTQYF
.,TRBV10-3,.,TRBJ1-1,TGTGCCATCAGTGCTGGGTTTAGGAACACTGAAGCTTTCTTT,CAISAGFRNTEAFF
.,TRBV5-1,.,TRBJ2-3,TGCGCCAGCAGCTTGTCGTGGCGTCGGGGTGGCAAAGAAGATACGCAGTATTTT,CASSLSWRRGGKEDTQYF
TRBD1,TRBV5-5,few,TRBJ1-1,TGTGCCAGCAGCCGTGGACAGGGACTCACTGAAGCTTTCTTT,CASSRGQGLTEAFF
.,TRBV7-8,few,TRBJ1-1,TGTGCCAGCAGCCAAACGACAGGATCTTTCGAAGCTTTCTTT,CASSQTTGSFEAFF
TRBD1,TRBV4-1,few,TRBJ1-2,TGCGCCAGCAGCCAACCGACAGGGCGGATCGACTATGGCTACACCTTC,CASSQPTGRIDYGYTF
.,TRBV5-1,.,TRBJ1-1,TGCGCCAGCAGGGAACAGCCGAACACTGAAGCTTTCTTT,CASREQPNTEAFF
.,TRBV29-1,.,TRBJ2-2,TGCAGCGTTAGAGAGAATTGGAAATCCGGGGAGCTGTTTTTT,CSVRENWKSGELFF
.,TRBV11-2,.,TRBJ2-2,TGTGCCAGCAGCCTCCGGGACGTCAAGTCCGGGGAGCTGTTTTTT,CASSLRDVKSGELFF
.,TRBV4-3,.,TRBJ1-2,TGCGCCAGCAGCCAAGAACTCAGTGAGAGTTATGGCTACACCTTC,CASSQELSESYGYTF
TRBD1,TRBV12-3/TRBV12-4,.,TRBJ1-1,TGTGCCAGCAAAGGACAGGGTTTGATCCCTGAAGCTTTCTTT,CASKGQGLIPEAFF
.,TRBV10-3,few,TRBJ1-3,TGTGCCATCGACCCACGCGGTCAGGGGAGTGACACCATATATTTT,CAIDPRGQGSDTIYF
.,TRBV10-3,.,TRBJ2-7,TGTGCCATCAGTGAGTACGCGGACTCCTACGAGCAGTACTTC,CAISEYADSYEQYF
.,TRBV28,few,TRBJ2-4,TGTGCCAGCAGTTTCGCAGGAGCTGGCCTAGCCAAAAACATTCAGTACTTC,CASSFAGAGLAKNIQYF
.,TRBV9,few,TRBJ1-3,TGTGCCAGCAGCGTAGGGATCTCTGGAAACACCATATATTTT,CASSVGISGNTIYF
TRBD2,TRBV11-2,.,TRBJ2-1,TGTGCCAGCAGCTTTGTCAGCGGGGAAGATTTCTTC,CASSFVSGEDFF
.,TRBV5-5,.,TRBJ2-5,TGTGCCAGCAGCTTGGGGTTTGGGGAGACCCAGTACTTC,CASSLGFGETQYF
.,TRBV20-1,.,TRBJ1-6,TGCAGTGCTAGAGATCCCGGGGGCCGTATTTCACCCCTCCACTTT,CSARDPGGRISPLHF
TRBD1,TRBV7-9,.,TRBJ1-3,TGTGCCAGCATCCAAACAGGGGGTGCGAGAAACACCATATATTTT,CASIQTGGARNTIYF
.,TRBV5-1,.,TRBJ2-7,TGCGCCAGCAGCGTGGGACATACCTCCTACGAGCAGTACTTC,CASSVGHTSYEQYF
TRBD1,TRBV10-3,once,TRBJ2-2,TGTGCCATTCCTAAATTCCGGGACAGGGGGCGCACCGGGGAGCTGTTTTTT,CAIPKFRDRGRTGELFF
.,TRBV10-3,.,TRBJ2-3,TGTGCCATCAGTGAGTCGGTTTCTACCACAGATACGCAGTATTTT,CAISESVSTTDTQYF
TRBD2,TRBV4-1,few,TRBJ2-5,TGCGCCAGCAGCCAAGAAGTCCTAGCGGGGGGACGCCAGGAGACCCAGTACTTC,CASSQEVLAGGRQETQYF
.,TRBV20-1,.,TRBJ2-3,TGCAGTGCTAGAAGTCAGGGGGATACGCAGTATTTT,CSARSQGDTQYF
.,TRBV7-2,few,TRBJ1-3,TGTGCCAGCAGCTTAGGAGACATCTCTGGAAACACCATATATTTT,CASSLGDISGNTIYF
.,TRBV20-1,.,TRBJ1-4,TGCAGTGCTAGCCCATTTGGGGCGCTAGGGACTAATGAAAAACTGTTTTTT,CSASPFGALGTNEKLFF
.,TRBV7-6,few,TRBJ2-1,TGTGCCAGCAGCTTTGGGAGGGGGGACGAGCAGTTCTTC,CASSFGRGDEQFF
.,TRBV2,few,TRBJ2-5,TGTGCCAGCAGTGAAAGGGTCGATGCGGAGACCCAGTACTTC,CASSERVDAETQYF
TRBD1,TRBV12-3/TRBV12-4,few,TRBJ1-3,TGTGCCAGCAGCCTTGGGACAGTTGGTAACACCATATATTTT,CASSLGTVGNTIYF
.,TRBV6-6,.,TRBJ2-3,TGTGCCAGCAGCTGGACTGTTAAAGATACGCAGTATTTT,CASSWTVKDTQYF
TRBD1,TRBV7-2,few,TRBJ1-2,TGTGCCAGCAGCTTAGCCCGGGGGACAGGAAACTATGGCTACACCTTC,CASSLARGTGNYGYTF
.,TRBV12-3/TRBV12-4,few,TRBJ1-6,TGTGCCAGCAGTTCCGGGGCTGATTCACCCCTCCACTTT,CASSSGADSPLHF
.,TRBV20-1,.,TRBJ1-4,TGCAGTGCTAGGGATCGGAGGGAGATGGGTGAAAAACTGTTTTTT,CSARDRREMGEKLFF
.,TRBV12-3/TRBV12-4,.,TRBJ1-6,TGTGCCAGCAGTTTAGGTCAGAATTCACCCCTCCACTTT,CASSLGQNSPLHF
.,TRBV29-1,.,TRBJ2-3,TGCAGCGTCGCCAGGGGGGTCACAGATACGCAGTATTTT,CSVARGVTDTQYF
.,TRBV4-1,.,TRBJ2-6,TGCGCCAGCAGCACCGCGGAGGGGGCTTCTGGGGCCAACGTCCTGACTTTC,CASSTAEGASGANVLTF
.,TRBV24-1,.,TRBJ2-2,TGTGCCACCAGTGATGCCTCTCCGGGGATCGGGGAGCTGTTTTTT,CATSDASPGIGELFF
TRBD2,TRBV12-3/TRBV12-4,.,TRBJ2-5,TGTGCCAGCAGTTCCGACCACGGGGAGGGAAAAGAGACCCAGTACTTC,CASSSDHGEGKETQYF
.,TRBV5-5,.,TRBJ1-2,TGTGCCAGCAGCTTGGTCCTCGGGCGTGACTCTAACTATGGCTACACCTTC,CASSLVLGRDSNYGYTF